This T cell receptor beta chain came from a study of blood T cell repertoires in COVID-19 (TCRdb year 2020). In the study overall: Collaborator samples came from the United States, Italy and Spain and covered acute and convalescent phases of COVID-19. The repertoires were made available in a free public database intended to serve as a resource for research on the immune response to SARS-CoV-2. The material from the prospective study consisted of cDNA or gDNA derived from T cells, B-cell-depleted T cells, or PBMCs. A de-identified subject ID, COVID-19 status, age in years and sex were almost always included in the sample metadata. Deeply sampled blood TCRbeta repertoires from subjects exposed to, actively infected with, or recovered from COVID-19 were included in the dataset. Where HLA class I and class II types were available, the types were taken from metadata supplied by the sample provider, not from assay-based typing. Samples came from the ongoing ImmuneRACE study (first 160 participants) plus 1,254 subjects from 6 global collaborators.

Sequences SGDLS (CDR1) and YYNGEE (CDR2) are obtained from the germline V gene. From V the trimming removes 2 bases and from J it removes 11 bases, while the gene matches leave 6 bases of the junction unaccounted for. The CDR3 sequence holds 14 residues, the cysteine and phenylalanine included. The read is trimmed to its CDR3 DNA, 42 bases read in frame from base 1. A remark on this clone: The clone's antigen remains unknown. Nothing much larger sits one base from this clone, and base qualities are not available.

Whole blood was collected in K2EDTA tubes by collaborating institutions according to the institutions' own protocols. For TCRbeta analysis, collaborators shipped samples in one of three forms: frozen whole blood, isolated PBMCs, or DNA extracted from either of those sample types. TCRbeta CDR3 regions were amplified from genomic DNA by means of the immunoSEQ Assay, a bias-controlled multiplex PCR. The authors' analysis ran thus. Within the assay, amplification of reference gene primers was used to estimate how many nucleated cells each sample contained. To quantify the absolute abundance of each unique TCRbeta CDR3 rearrangement, sequence reads were collapsed and filtered. For each sample, productive Simpson clonality was calculated as the square root of Simpson's diversity index over productive rearrangements. TCRdb retrieved this table from immuneACCESS and kept in-frame rearrangements only. Not all clones are present; in checked studies, unresolved V genes account for under half, and no reason is known for the remainder. V, J and clone size derive from that table, while D and trimming were established from the DNA sequence. The sample data list 180,000 or so clones, and under 85% of these were observed just once. The ten largest clones add up to roughly 9.2% of the sample.

Beyond this particular receptor, the publication reports: The amount of clinical and demographic metadata varied by source and participant and was provided uncurated.

The source is an elderly woman with acute or convalescent COVID-19. The rearranged segments are TRBV9 and TRBJ1-6; a stretch of 8 junction bases matches TRBD1. The sample consisted of peripheral blood. Here is the DNA: TGTGCCAGCAGCGTCGCGGGACAGGTGGCACCCCTCCACTTT. The resulting protein is CASSVAGQVAPLHF.